The 32 T cell receptor beta chains given below trace back to one sample, sequenced in a study of response to subunit inactivated influenza vaccine. TCRdb independently ran MiXCR on the RT-PCR reads; one entry per CDR3 protein. This sample carries around 790,000 distinct CDR3 sequences, less than 25% of them seen once, and the ten largest clones take roughly 10%. The source was PBMCs from blood, collected roughly 5 days after vaccination. These receptors were taken from a man over 45 who received an inactivated influenza vaccine.

V and J are TRBV6-2 or TRBV6-3 and TRBJ2-7, with D perhaps given as TRBD1 or TRBD2 (6 bases each). Germline lookup yields CDR1 MNHEY and CDR2 SVGEGT. V was trimmed by 7 bases and J by 6 bases, leaving 22 bases between them. There are 15 residues in the CDR3. The DNA for the CDR3 is TGTGCCAGCACTCAACAGGGAACGGGAGCGGGCGAGCAGTACTTC. It specifies CASTQQGTGAGEQYF.

The CDR3 reads CASSLVRGQQPQHF. DNA for the CDR3: TGTGCCAGCAGTTTAGTTCGGGGGCAACAGCCCCAGCATTTT. The rearrangement links TRBV27 to TRBJ1-5; D possibly corresponds to TRBD1 (6 bases). From germline, CDR1 is MNHEY and CDR2 SMNVEV (reference sequence). V was cut by 2 bases and J by 7 bases, with 12 bases left in between. The CDR3 runs to 14 residues.

Only a few counts were recorded for this clonotype. This chain links TRBV9 with TRBJ2-7; D may be TRBD1 (5 bases). From germline, CDR1 is SGDLS and CDR2 YYNGEE. V gave up 0 bases and J gave up 2 bases, with 9 bases separating them. This CDR3 region has 14 residues. CDR3 region: CASSVGRVAYEQYF. For the CDR3, the DNA is TGTGCCAGCAGCGTAGGCAGGGTAGCCTACGAGCAGTACTTC. Full variable domain (rest looked up from reference TRBV9 and TRBJ2-7): DSGVTQTPKHLITATGQRVTLRCSPRSGDLSVYWYQQSLDQGLQFLIQYYNGEERAKGNILERFSAQQFPDLHSELNLSSLELGDSALYFCASSVGRVAYEQYFGPGTRLTVT.

This clonotype has at least ten counts. The CDR3 DNA follows: TGCGCCAGCAGCCAAGGACAGGGAGTGAACACTGAAGCTTTCTTT. Its translation is CASSQGQGVNTEAFF. The gene calls are TRBV4-1 and TRBJ1-1; 7 bases are shared with TRBD1. V lost 1 base and J lost 0; bases outside the gene matches: 2. From germline, CDR1 is MGHRA and CDR2 YSYEKL. The CDR3 is made up of 15 amino acids.

The sample holds many counts of this clonotype. The genes are TRBV28 and TRBJ2-3, with 10 bases matching TRBD2. The V gene's germline CDR1 is MDHEN and CDR2 SYDVKM. V was pared by 7 bases and J by 3 bases, with 10 bases of the junction left unmatched. The CDR3 contains 16 residues. DNA of the CDR3: TGTGCCAGCAAAAATTTAGCGGGAGGTGGGACAGATACGCAGTATTTT. Its protein product is CASKNLAGGGTDTQYF.

In this sample, this clonotype turned up a few times. CDR3 loop: CASSLPGLIEQYF. The CDR3 region has the DNA TGTGCCAGCAGTTTACCGGGTTTGATCGAGCAGTACTTC. The chain has TRBV28 and TRBJ2-7, with D unclear. The CDR3 runs to 13 residues. The V gene lost 2 bases and the J gene lost 6 bases, with 11 bases spanning the gap. The germline CDR1 and CDR2 sequences are MDHEN and SYDVKM.

The rearrangement uses TRBV11-2 and TRBJ2-1; 13 bases are a match to TRBD2. This CDR3 has 15 residues. In germline, CDR1 is SGHAT, CDR2 FQNNGV. V was pared by 4 bases and J by 10 bases, with 7 bases of the junction left unmatched. For the CDR3, the DNA is TGTGCCAGCAGCTCGACTAGCGGGGGGCTGGGGGAGCAGTTCTTC. Protein: CASSSTSGGLGEQFF. Full variable domain (remainder filled in from reference TRBV11-2 and TRBJ2-1): EAGVAQSPRYKIIEKRQSVAFWCNPISGHATLYWYQQILGQGPKLLIQFQNNGVVDDSQLPKDRFSAERLKGVDSTLKIQPAKLEDSAVYLCASSSTSGGLGEQFFGPGTRLTVL.

CDR3 loop: CSGNTVDEQFF. The DNA for the CDR3 is TGCAGCGGGAACACCGTCGATGAGCAGTTCTTC. The chain is built from TRBV29-1 and TRBJ2-1, with no clear D. The V gene lost 7 bases and the J gene lost 8 bases, with 12 bases spanning the gap. Germline loops: CDR1 SQVTM, CDR2 ANQGSEA. The length of the CDR3 is 11 residues.

This clonotype was found many times. The chain recombines TRBV12-3 or TRBV12-4 with TRBJ1-4; D might be TRBD1 (5 bases). This CDR3 comprises 14 residues. V dropped 3 bases and J dropped 5 bases, with 10 bases sitting between them. CDR3 nucleotide sequence: TGTGCCAGCAGTTTCCCGGGGGGGAATGAAAAACTGTTTTTT. Amino acids: CASSFPGGNEKLFF.

This clonotype was seen a handful of times. CDR3 in amino acids: CASSAGLGGWANVLTF. CDR3 coding DNA: TGTGCCAGCAGTGCGGGACTGGGAGGCTGGGCCAACGTCCTGACTTTC. V gene TRBV2 combines with J gene TRBJ2-6; tentatively, D is TRBD2 (6 bases). Germline CDR1 SNHLY, CDR2 FYNNEI. The CDR3 runs 16 residues. The germline V and J ends were trimmed by 4 bases and 5 bases, with 15 bases remaining between them.

This chain joins TRBV5-1 and TRBJ2-1; tentatively, D is TRBD2 (6 bases). Trimming removed 5 bases from V and 6 bases from J, with 18 bases in between. The CDR3 consists of 15 residues. Germline V CDR1 and CDR2: SGHRS, YFSETQ. In nucleotides, the CDR3 is TGCGCCAGCAGTCATCAGGGAGGTGAGACCAATGAGCAGTTCTTC. This encodes CASSHQGGETNEQFF.

This clonotype was found many times. This chain links TRBV7-2 with TRBJ2-2; D gene unclear. The V end lost 2 bases, the J end lost 1 base, and 8 bases lay between the germline ends. Germline-derived CDR1 and CDR2 are SGHTA and FQGNSA. The CDR3 contains 15 residues. CDR3 amino acids: CASSLRSLNTGELFF. The CDR3 nucleotides are TGTGCCAGCAGCTTAAGGTCTTTGAACACCGGGGAGCTGTTTTTT.

This chain uses TRBV10-3 with TRBJ1-5, with 7 bases matching TRBD1. J gave up 0 bases and V 1 base, and 12 bases lay outside the gene matches. The CDR3 has 19 amino acids. CDR1 and CDR2 from the germline V gene are ENHRY and SYGVKD. CDR3: CAISEFPRGGGDSNQPQHF. As DNA, the CDR3 is TGTGCCATCAGTGAGTTCCCCCGGGGAGGGGGCGATAGCAATCAGCCCCAGCATTTT.

The table lists this clonotype with a few counts. This chain connects TRBV6-1 to TRBJ2-1, with D hard to call. In germline, CDR1 is MNHNS, CDR2 SASEGT. This CDR3 is built from 12 residues. V was cut by 0 bases and J by 13 bases, with 10 bases left in between. CDR3 nucleotides: TGTGCCAGCAGTGAAGCGCAGACCACTCAGTTCTTC. The encoded protein is CASSEAQTTQFF.

This clonotype was observed a few times. The chain is built from TRBV14 and TRBJ2-1; maybe TRBD2 (6 bases). The CDR3 loop spans 16 amino acids. Germline V gives CDR1 SGHDN, CDR2 FVKESK. Trimming shortened V by 3 bases and J by 7 bases, and 19 bases separated the two germline ends. The CDR3 protein is CASSHGGSGLGNEQFF. DNA for the CDR3: TGTGCCAGCAGCCACGGGGGTAGCGGCCTTGGAAATGAGCAGTTCTTC.

This clonotype was seen a handful of times. This sequence joins TRBV5-5 and TRBJ2-7, with 8 bases aligning to TRBD1. V was clipped by 6 bases and J by 2 bases; unmatched bases: 10. The V gene's germline CDR1 is SGHKS and CDR2 YYEKEE (reference sequence). The CDR3 runs to 15 residues. The CDR3 DNA reads TGTGCCAGCACCTGGGACCAGGGGGCGACCTACGAGCAGTACTTC. Translated, it gives CASTWDQGATYEQYF.

This clonotype was seen many times. The V call is TRBV5-1, the J call TRBJ2-2; D gene unclear. The CDR3 totals 16 residues. CDR1 SGHRS and CDR2 YFSETQ come from the germline V gene. V was shortened by 4 bases and J by 1 base, with 14 bases between the two germline ends. The CDR3 DNA reads as TGCGCCAGCAGCCCACAGTGGGTCAAGAACACCGGGGAGCTGTTTTTT. Its protein is CASSPQWVKNTGELFF.

In this sample, this clonotype turned up a few times. The chain carries TRBV3-1 and TRBJ2-1, with 8 bases identical to TRBD2. The CDR3 extends over 15 amino acids. Per the germline V gene, CDR1 is LGHDT and CDR2 is YNNKEL (reference sequence). V trimming: 1 base; J trimming: 7 bases; junction bases outside the gene matches: 6. CDR3 protein: CASSQGVAGKNEQFF. Written as DNA, the CDR3 is TGTGCCAGCAGCCAAGGAGTAGCGGGAAAGAATGAGCAGTTCTTC.

This clonotype was seen a handful of times. The V and J genes are TRBV20-1 and TRBJ2-1; weak D call: TRBD2 (5 bases). V lost 5 bases and J lost 5, with 16 bases in between. Per germline, CDR1 DFQATT and CDR2 SNEGSKA (reference sequence). CDR3 size: 14 residues. The CDR3 DNA follows: TGCAGTGCTGGGTTGTCAGCGGAAAACAATGAGCAGTTCTTC. Translating it yields CSAGLSAENNEQFF.

The chain links TRBV20-1 to TRBJ2-1; D could derive from TRBD1 or TRBD2 (5 bases each). Trimming took 6 bases from V and 9 from J, leaving 15 bases between them. The CDR3 has 12 amino acids. Germline V gives CDR1 DFQATT, CDR2 SNEGSKA (reference sequence). The CDR3 nucleotides are TGCAGTGCAGGGACCCGTTTTTCTGAGCAGTTCTTC. Protein sequence: CSAGTRFSEQFF.

This clonotype occurred a few times. The chain employs TRBV6-1 and TRBJ2-2; tentatively, D is TRBD1 (5 bases). The CDR3 is 15 residues long. Germline CDR1 reads MNHNS; CDR2 reads SASEGT. Trimming removed 5 bases at V and 4 bases at J, with 14 bases between. CDR3 bases: TGTGCCAGCAGTAGGTTGGGGCAGGGCACCGGGGAGCTGTTTTTT. Its translation is CASSRLGQGTGELFF.

This clonotype was seen only a few times. The chain joins TRBV7-2 to TRBJ2-5, with TRBD2 identical over 7 bases. With V trimmed by 3 bases and J by 1 base, 8 bases remained unmatched. CDR3 length: 16 amino acids. Germline CDR1 and CDR2: SGHTA and FQGNSA. Here the CDR3 reads CASSLGGTLTQETQYF. The CDR3 nucleotides read TGTGCCAGCAGCTTGGGGGGGACTCTCACCCAAGAGACCCAGTACTTC. The full variable domain, in which reference TRBV7-2 and TRBJ2-5 provide the parts outside the CDR3, is GAGVSQSPSNKVTEKGKDVELRCDPISGHTALYWYRQSLGQGLEFLIYFQGNSAPDKSGLPSDRFSAERTGGSVSTLTIQRTQQEDSAVYLCASSLGGTLTQETQYFGPGTRLLVL.

The rearrangement uses TRBV6-5 and TRBJ1-4; 7 bases are a match to TRBD1. Germline-derived CDR1 and CDR2 are MNHEY and SVGAGI. Trimming took 4 bases from V and 7 from J; bases not matched to a gene: 9. The CDR3 contains 15 residues. CDR3 amino acids: CASSFTGVEFEKLFF. The DNA of the CDR3 is TGTGCCAGCAGTTTTACAGGGGTGGAATTTGAAAAACTGTTTTTT.

A single count supports this clonotype. This rearrangement joins TRBV7-9 to TRBJ2-1, with D possibly matching TRBD1 (5 bases). Trimming stripped 2 bases from V and 4 bases from J, with 12 bases between. Looked up from germline, CDR1 is SEHNR and CDR2 is FQNEAQ (reference sequence). The length of the CDR3 is 15 residues. CDR3 bases: TGTGCCAGCAGCTTACGAGACAGCATTTACAATGAGCAGTTCTTC. This encodes CASSLRDSIYNEQFF.

This clonotype was observed a few times. This rearrangement joins TRBV9 to TRBJ1-5; D unresolved. This CDR3 has 16 amino acids. Germline V gene sequence: CDR1 SGDLS, CDR2 YYNGEE. The V and J ends lost 4 bases and 3 bases respectively, with 17 bases between them. The CDR3 loop is CASSLNRPLPNQPQHF. For the CDR3, the DNA is TGTGCCAGCAGCCTTAACCGACCTCTACCCAATCAGCCCCAGCATTTT.

The chain uses TRBV20-1 and TRBJ2-7, with D unresolved. The ends were cut back, 0 bases at V and 0 bases at J, with 12 bases in the middle. The length of the CDR3 is 15 residues. Germline lookup yields CDR1 DFQATT and CDR2 SNEGSKA (reference sequence). CDR3 coding DNA: TGCAGTGCTAGAGATCTGCTAGGCAGCTCCTACGAGCAGTACTTC. Translated: CSARDLLGSSYEQYF.

The V and J genes are TRBV6-2 or TRBV6-3 and TRBJ2-7; D gene uncertain. This CDR3 region has 17 residues. Germline V CDR1 and CDR2: MNHEY, SVGEGT. V shed 0 bases and J shed 3 bases, with 18 bases lying between them. This CDR3 reads CASSYSRRDGYHYEQYF. In DNA form, the CDR3 reads TGTGCCAGCAGTTACTCCCGAAGAGACGGATACCACTACGAGCAGTACTTC.

This clonotype has just a few counts. The rearrangement uses TRBV7-8 and TRBJ1-2; 9 bases agree with TRBD1. After removal of 1 base from V and 4 bases from J, the junction contained 4 bases not matched to a gene. CDR3 length: 15 residues. Germline V gene data show CDR1 as SGHVS and CDR2 as FQNEAQ. CDR3 region: CASSLDTGGGYGYTF. DNA for the CDR3: TGTGCCAGCAGCTTAGACACAGGGGGCGGCTATGGCTACACCTTC.

V and J are TRBV15 and TRBJ2-2; D possibly corresponds to TRBD1 (5 bases). Per the germline V gene, CDR1 is LNHNV and CDR2 is YYDKDF (reference sequence). This CDR3 region has 14 residues. Trimming pared 9 bases from V and 1 base from J, leaving 12 bases between. CDR3 in DNA: TGTGCCACAACCTTGGGGCAGAACACCGGGGAGCTGTTTTTT. This gives the protein CATTLGQNTGELFF.

V usage is TRBV9 and J usage is TRBJ2-5; D unclear. The V and J ends lost 0 bases and 5 bases respectively, with 11 bases between them. Per germline, CDR1 SGDLS and CDR2 YYNGEE. The CDR3 contains 14 residues. CDR3 coding DNA: TGTGCCAGCAGCGTAGCCCCAGTCGGGGAGACCCAGTACTTC. This encodes CASSVAPVGETQYF.

The V and J genes are TRBV12-3 or TRBV12-4 and TRBJ2-2, with TRBD1 matching 9 bases. The CDR3 spans 15 residues. V lost 2 bases, J lost 7 bases, and 5 bases stayed unmatched. The CDR3 here is CASSLSGQGFGELFF. In DNA, the CDR3 is TGTGCCAGCAGTTTATCCGGACAGGGGTTCGGGGAGCTGTTTTTT.

This chain connects TRBV9 to TRBJ2-3, with 8 bases aligning to TRBD2. The CDR3 sequence is 17 residues long. CDR1 and CDR2 from the germline V gene are SGDLS and YYNGEE. V lost 0 bases and J lost 1; bases outside the gene matches: 7. The CDR3 is CASSVAWRGAGTDTQYF. The CDR3 DNA reads TGTGCCAGCAGCGTAGCTTGGCGGGGGGCCGGCACAGATACGCAGTATTTT.